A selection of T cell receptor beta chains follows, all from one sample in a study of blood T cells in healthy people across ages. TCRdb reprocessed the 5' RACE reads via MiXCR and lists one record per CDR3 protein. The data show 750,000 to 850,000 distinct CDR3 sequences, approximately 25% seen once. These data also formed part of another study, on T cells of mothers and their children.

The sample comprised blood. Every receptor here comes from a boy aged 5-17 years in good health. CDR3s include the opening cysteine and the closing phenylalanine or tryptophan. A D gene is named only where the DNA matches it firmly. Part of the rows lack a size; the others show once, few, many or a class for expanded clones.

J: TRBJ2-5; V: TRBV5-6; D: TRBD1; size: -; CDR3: CASSLRTGTETQYF; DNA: TGTGCCAGCAGCCTCAGGACAGGGACAGAGACCCAGTACTTC
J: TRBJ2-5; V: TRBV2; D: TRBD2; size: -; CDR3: CASSYGTSGRALNEETQYF; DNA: TGTGCCAGCAGCTACGGGACTAGCGGGAGGGCCTTAAACGAAGAGACCCAGTACTTC
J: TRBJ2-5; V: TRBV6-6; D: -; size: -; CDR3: CASSYSFIGGAQTQYF; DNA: TGTGCCAGCAGTTACTCTTTTATCGGGGGCGCCCAGACCCAGTACTTC
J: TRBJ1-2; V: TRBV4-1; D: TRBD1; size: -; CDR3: CASSHPGQHYGYTF; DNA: TGCGCCAGCAGCCATCCGGGACAGCACTATGGCTACACCTTC
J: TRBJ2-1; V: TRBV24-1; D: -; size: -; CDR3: CATSRVPNEQFF; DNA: TGTGCCACCAGTCGAGTTCCAAATGAGCAGTTCTTC
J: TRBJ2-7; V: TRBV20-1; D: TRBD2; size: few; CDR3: CSARRLAGMMGEQYF; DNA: TGCAGTGCTAGACGGCTAGCGGGGATGATGGGTGAGCAGTACTTC
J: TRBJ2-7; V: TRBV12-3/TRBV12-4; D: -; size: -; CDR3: CASSFSAQHSYEQYF; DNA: TGTGCCAGCAGTTTTAGCGCGCAGCACTCCTACGAGCAGTACTTC
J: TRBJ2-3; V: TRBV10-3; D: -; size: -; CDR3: CERNTDTQYF; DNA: TGTGAACGAAACACAGATACGCAGTATTTT
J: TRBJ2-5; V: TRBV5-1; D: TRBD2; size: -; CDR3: CASSLVWTSGFQETQYF; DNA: TGCGCCAGCAGCTTGGTTTGGACTAGCGGCTTCCAAGAGACCCAGTACTTC
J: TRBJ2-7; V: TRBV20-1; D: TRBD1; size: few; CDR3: CSARLLTGPNPSYEQYF; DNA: TGCAGTGCTAGATTGTTGACAGGGCCGAACCCCTCCTACGAGCAGTACTTC
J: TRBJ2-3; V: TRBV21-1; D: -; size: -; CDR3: CASSPHLAENTDTQYF; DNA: TGTGCCAGCAGCCCCCACTTAGCGGAGAACACAGATACGCAGTATTTT
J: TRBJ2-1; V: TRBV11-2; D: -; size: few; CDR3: CASSQPRGVPYNEQFF; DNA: TGTGCCAGCAGCCAACCGCGGGGTGTCCCCTACAATGAGCAGTTCTTC
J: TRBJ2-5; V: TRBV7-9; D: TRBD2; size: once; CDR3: CASSPSGLAGVETQYF; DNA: TGTGCCAGCAGCCCATCGGGACTAGCGGGGGTCGAGACCCAGTACTTC
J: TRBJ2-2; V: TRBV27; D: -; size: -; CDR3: CASSYQQITGELFF; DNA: TGTGCCAGCAGTTACCAACAGATCACCGGGGAGCTGTTTTTT
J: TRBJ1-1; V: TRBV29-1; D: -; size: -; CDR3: CSVEINGPWAFF; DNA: TGCAGCGTTGAAATAAATGGCCCTTGGGCTTTCTTT
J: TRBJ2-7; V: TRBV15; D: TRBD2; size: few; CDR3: CATSRALAGLGEQYF; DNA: TGTGCCACCAGCAGAGCATTAGCGGGATTGGGGGAGCAGTACTTC
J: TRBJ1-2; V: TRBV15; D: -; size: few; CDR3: CATSSDRQLDGYTF; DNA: TGTGCCACCAGCAGTGACCGACAGCTCGATGGCTACACCTTC
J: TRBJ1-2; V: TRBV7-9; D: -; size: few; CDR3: CASSWGREDYGYTF; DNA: TGTGCCAGCAGCTGGGGCCGGGAGGACTATGGCTACACCTTC
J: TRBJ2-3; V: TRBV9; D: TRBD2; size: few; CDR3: CASSVGGRADTQYF; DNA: TGTGCCAGCAGCGTCGGGGGGAGGGCAGATACGCAGTATTTT
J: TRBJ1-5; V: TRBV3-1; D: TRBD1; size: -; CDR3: CASSQGGQGLNQPQHF; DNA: TGTGCCAGCAGCCAAGGAGGACAGGGCCTTAATCAGCCCCAGCATTTT
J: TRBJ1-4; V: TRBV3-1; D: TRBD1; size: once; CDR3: CASSNRQGGHEKLFF; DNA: TGTGCCAGCAGCAACCGACAGGGTGGTCATGAAAAACTGTTTTTT
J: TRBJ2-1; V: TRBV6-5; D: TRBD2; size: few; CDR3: CASSYSTGGPSFQFF; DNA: TGTGCCAGCAGTTACTCCACGGGGGGGCCTTCATTTCAGTTCTTC
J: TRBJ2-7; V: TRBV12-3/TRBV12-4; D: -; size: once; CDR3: CASLGRSGLEQYF; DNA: TGTGCCAGCCTGGGGCGTTCGGGGCTCGAGCAGTACTTC
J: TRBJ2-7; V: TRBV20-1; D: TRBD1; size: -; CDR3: CSARVTGTVSYEQYF; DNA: TGCAGTGCTAGGGTCACCGGGACAGTCTCCTACGAGCAGTACTTC
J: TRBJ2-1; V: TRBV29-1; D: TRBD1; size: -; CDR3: CSVTGPSYNEQFF; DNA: TGCAGCGTGACAGGGCCTTCCTACAATGAGCAGTTCTTC
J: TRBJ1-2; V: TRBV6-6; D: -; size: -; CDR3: CASSYSTGRLYGYTF; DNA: TGTGCCAGCAGTTACTCGACTGGCAGGCTCTATGGCTACACCTTC
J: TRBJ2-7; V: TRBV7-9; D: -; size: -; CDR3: CASSYSGPYYEQYF; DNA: TGTGCCAGCAGCTACTCGGGACCCTACTACGAGCAGTACTTC
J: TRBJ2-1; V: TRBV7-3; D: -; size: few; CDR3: CASSPGQGQEQFF; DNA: TGTGCCAGCAGCCCCGGGCAGGGGCAGGAGCAGTTCTTC
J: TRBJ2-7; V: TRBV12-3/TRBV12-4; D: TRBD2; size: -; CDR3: CASSLDEREAEQYF; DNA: TGTGCCAGCAGTTTAGACGAGCGGGAGGCCGAGCAGTACTTC
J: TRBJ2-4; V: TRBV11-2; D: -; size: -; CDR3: CASSLVVPAIQYF; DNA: TGTGCCAGCAGCTTAGTCGTTCCAGCAATTCAGTACTTC
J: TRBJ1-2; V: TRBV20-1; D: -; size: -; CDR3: CSASSRDSNYGYTF; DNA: TGCAGTGCTAGTTCGCGGGATTCTAACTATGGCTACACCTTC
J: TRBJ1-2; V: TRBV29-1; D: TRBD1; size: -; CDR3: CSVWTGTNYGYTF; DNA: TGCAGCGTCTGGACAGGCACCAACTATGGCTACACCTTC
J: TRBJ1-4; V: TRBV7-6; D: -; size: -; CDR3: CASSDGGELFF; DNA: TGTGCCAGCAGTGACGGGGGAGAACTGTTTTTT
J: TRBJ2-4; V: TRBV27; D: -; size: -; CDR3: CASRQDLLGNIQYF; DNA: TGTGCCAGCAGACAGGACCTTCTTGGGAACATTCAGTACTTC
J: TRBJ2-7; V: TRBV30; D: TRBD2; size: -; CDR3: CAWSRIAGANPTYEQYF; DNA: TGTGCCTGGAGTAGAATAGCGGGGGCCAACCCGACCTACGAGCAGTACTTC
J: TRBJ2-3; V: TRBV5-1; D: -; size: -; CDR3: CASSSGLVVTDTQYF; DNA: TGCGCCAGCAGCTCCGGCCTGGTTGTGACAGATACGCAGTATTTT
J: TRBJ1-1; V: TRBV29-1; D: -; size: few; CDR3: CSADEGVNTEAFF; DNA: TGCAGCGCCGATGAGGGGGTGAACACTGAAGCTTTCTTT
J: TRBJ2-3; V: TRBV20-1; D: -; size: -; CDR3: CSARLTGRADTQYF; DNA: TGCAGTGCTAGATTGACAGGGAGGGCAGATACGCAGTATTTT
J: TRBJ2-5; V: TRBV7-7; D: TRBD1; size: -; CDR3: CASSLWDREGETQYF; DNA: TGTGCTAGCAGCTTATGGGACAGGGAGGGAGAGACCCAGTACTTC
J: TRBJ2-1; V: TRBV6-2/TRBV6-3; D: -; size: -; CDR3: CASSQGLPSSYNEQFF; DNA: TGTGCCAGCAGCCAGGGACTTCCAAGCTCCTACAATGAGCAGTTCTTC
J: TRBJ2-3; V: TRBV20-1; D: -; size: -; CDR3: CSATPGSTAGVSDTQYF; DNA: TGCAGTGCTACTCCGGGCTCCACAGCAGGTGTATCAGATACGCAGTATTTT
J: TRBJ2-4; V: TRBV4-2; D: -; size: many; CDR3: CASSQGTIQYF; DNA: TGTGCCAGCAGCCAGGGGACCATTCAGTACTTC
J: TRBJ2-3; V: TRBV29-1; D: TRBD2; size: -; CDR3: CSVRLAGDLTDTQYF; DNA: TGCAGCGTAAGACTAGCGGGGGACCTCACAGATACGCAGTATTTT
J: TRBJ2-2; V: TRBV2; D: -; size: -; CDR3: CASSERFRSGELFF; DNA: TGTGCCAGCAGTGAACGGTTCAGATCCGGGGAGCTGTTTTTT
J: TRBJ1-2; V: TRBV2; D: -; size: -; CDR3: CASSEAATRF; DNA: TGTGCCAGCAGTGAGGCGGCAACTAGATTC
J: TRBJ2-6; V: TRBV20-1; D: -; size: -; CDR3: CSANGGHSGANVLTF; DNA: TGCAGTGCTAATGGCGGACACTCTGGGGCCAACGTCCTGACTTTC